The clone carrying this TCR beta chain was detected a few times. Its antigen is currently unknown. The data belong to a study of shared clonotypes between healthy human individuals. Study-level points and caveats: Across four donors, naive CD4 shared roughly 5.2%, naive CD8 around 4%, memory CD4 roughly 2.2%, memory CD8 around 0.42%.

Generated by immunoSEQ multiplex PCR, the TCRdb table keeps only in-frame clones and is missing some. The repertoire holds 2,500,000 or so clones, roughly 93% seen once, with about 0.39% in the top ten. The CDR3 covers 16 residues. Germline assignment: CDR1 LNHDA and CDR2 SQIVND (reference sequence). With V trimmed by 4 bases and J by 2 bases, 4 bases remained unmatched. This TCR derives from a man aged 18 to 30 in good health. Some clones in this sample may be carry-over from other donors' samples. Sequenced: naive CD4+ T cells from PBMCs. Sample subset: CD45RA+ positively selected. This rearrangement joins TRBV19 to TRBJ1-5; 11 bases are shared with TRBD1. CDR3 nucleotides: TGTGCCAGTAGTAAGGACAGGGGGCTTCGCAATCAGCCCCAGCATTTT. It translates to CASSKDRGLRNQPQHF. The whole variable domain, remainder taken from reference TRBV19 and TRBJ1-5, is DGGITQSPKYLFRKEGQNVTLSCEQNLNHDAMYWYRQDPGQGLRLIYYSQIVNDFQKGDIAEGYSVSREKKESFPLTVTSAQKNPTAFYLCASSKDRGLRNQPQHFGDGTRLSIL.